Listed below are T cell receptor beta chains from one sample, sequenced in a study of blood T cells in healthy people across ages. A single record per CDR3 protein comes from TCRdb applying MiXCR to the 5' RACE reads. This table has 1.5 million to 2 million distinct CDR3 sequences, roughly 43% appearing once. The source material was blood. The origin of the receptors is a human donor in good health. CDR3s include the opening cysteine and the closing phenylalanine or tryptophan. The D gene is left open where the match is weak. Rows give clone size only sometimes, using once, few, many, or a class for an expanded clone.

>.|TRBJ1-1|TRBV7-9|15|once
TGTGCCAGCAGCTTAGGTCCAGGTTTCTTCACTGAAGCTTTCTTT
CASSLGPGFFTEAFF
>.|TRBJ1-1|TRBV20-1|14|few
TGCAGTGCGAGCCAGGGATTTCTGAACACTGAAGCTTTCTTT
CSASQGFLNTEAFF
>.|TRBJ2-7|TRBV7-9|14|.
TGTGCCAGCAGCTTCAATCCCGCCTCCTACGAGCAGTACTTC
CASSFNPASYEQYF
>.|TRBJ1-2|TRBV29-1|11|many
TGCAGCGTTGATACAGAGGAAGGCTACACCTTC
CSVDTEEGYTF
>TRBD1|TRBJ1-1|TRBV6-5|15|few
TGTGCCAGCAGTTACTCGGACAGGGGGGTGACTGAAGCTTTCTTT
CASSYSDRGVTEAFF
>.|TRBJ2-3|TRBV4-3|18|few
TGCGCCAGCAGCCAAGATGTAGAATCGGGGTCCCCACCAAATACGCAGTATTTT
CASSQDVESGSPPNTQYF
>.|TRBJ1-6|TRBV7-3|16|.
TGTGCCAGCAGCTTAACAGCGGTGGTAATGGATTCACCCCTCCACTTT
CASSLTAVVMDSPLHF
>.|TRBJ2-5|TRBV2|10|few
TGTGCCAGCACACGAGAGACCCAGTACTTC
CASTRETQYF
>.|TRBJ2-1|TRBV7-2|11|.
TGTGCCAGCAGCTTAGCCGCCAGGGAGTTCTTC
CASSLAAREFF
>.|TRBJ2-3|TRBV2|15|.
TGTGCCACCGTAGGTTGGGGGGAGACCACAGATACGCAGTATTTT
CATVGWGETTDTQYF
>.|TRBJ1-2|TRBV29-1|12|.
TGCAGCGTTGAATCGGGGAAGGATGACTACACCTTC
CSVESGKDDYTF
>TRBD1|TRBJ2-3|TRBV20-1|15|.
TGCAGTGCGCCCCGGGGACAGGGGGGATCAGATACGCAGTATTTT
CSAPRGQGGSDTQYF
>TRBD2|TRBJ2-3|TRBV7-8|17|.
TGTGCCAGCAGCCCCACGAACCTAGCGGGGGGCCACGATACGCAGTATTTT
CASSPTNLAGGHDTQYF
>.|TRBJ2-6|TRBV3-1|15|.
TGTGCCAGCAGCCAAACGGTGACTGGGGCCAACGTCCTGACTTTC
CASSQTVTGANVLTF
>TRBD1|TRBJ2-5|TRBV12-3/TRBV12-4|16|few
TGTGCCAGCAGTTTAGACGGTCGACAGGGCCGGGCGACCCAGTACTTC
CASSLDGRQGRATQYF
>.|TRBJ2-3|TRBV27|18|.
TGTGCCAGCAGTTTTAGTACAGGCCTGCCGATCAGCACAGATACGCAGTATTTT
CASSFSTGLPISTDTQYF
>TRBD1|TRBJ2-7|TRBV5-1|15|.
TGCGCCAGCAGCCGGGGCGGACAGGACTCCTACGGGCAGTACTTC
CASSRGGQDSYGQYF
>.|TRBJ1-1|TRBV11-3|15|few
TGTGCCAGCAGCTTAGATCCAGTATTTCGGTCTGAAGCTTTCTTT
CASSLDPVFRSEAFF
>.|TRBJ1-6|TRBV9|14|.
TGTGCCAGCAGCCAAGGAGCCAATAATTCACCCCTCCACTTT
CASSQGANNSPLHF
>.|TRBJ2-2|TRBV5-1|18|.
TGCGCCAGCAGCTTGGACCCCACGTTAGGGGTTTCCACCGGGGAGCTGTTTTTT
CASSLDPTLGVSTGELFF
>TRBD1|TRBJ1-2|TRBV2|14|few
TGTGCCAGCAGCTTACAACAGGGGAGCTATGGCTACACCTTC
CASSLQQGSYGYTF
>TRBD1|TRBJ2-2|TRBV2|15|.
TGTGCCAGCAGTGGCACCGGGACAGATTTTAAGGAGCTGTTTTTT
CASSGTGTDFKELFF
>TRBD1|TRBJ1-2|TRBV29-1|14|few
TGCAGCGTCTTCGGGGCCCAGGGGGTTAATGGCTACACCTTC
CSVFGAQGVNGYTF
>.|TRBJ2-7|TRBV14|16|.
TGTGCCAGCAGCCCTTACTGGGACGGGAGCTCCTACGAGCAGTACTTC
CASSPYWDGSSYEQYF
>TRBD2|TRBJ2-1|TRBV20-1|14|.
TGCAGTGCTCCTTGGGTAGCGGGGGACAATGAGCAGTTCTTC
CSAPWVAGDNEQFF
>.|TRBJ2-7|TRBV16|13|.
TGTGCCAGCAGCCAAAACACCTCCCCCGAGCAGTACTTC
CASSQNTSPEQYF
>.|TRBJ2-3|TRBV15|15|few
TGTGCCACCAGCAGAGGAGAGGCAGTGACAGATACGCAGTATTTT
CATSRGEAVTDTQYF
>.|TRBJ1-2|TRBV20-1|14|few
TGCAGTGCTAGAGATTTGGGGCAGTTGGAAGGCTACACCTTC
CSARDLGQLEGYTF
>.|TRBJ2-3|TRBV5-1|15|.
TGCGCCAGCAGCTTGCCCGACAGTTCCACAGATACGCAGTATTTT
CASSLPDSSTDTQYF
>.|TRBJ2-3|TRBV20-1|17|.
TGCAGTTCACAGAGAGGGGGAGCGGATTTTAGCACAGATACGCAGTATTTT
CSSQRGGADFSTDTQYF
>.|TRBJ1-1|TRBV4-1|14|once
TGCGCCAGCAGCCAGGGGCGCCGGGGCTTTGAAGCTTTCTTT
CASSQGRRGFEAFF
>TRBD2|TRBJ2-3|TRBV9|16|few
TGTGCCAGCAGCGGGCTCAGCGGGGGACGCACAGATACGCAGTATTTT
CASSGLSGGRTDTQYF
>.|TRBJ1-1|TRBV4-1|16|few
TGCGCCAGCAGCCCCATGTGGAAAGGGATGGACACTGAAGCTTTCTTT
CASSPMWKGMDTEAFF
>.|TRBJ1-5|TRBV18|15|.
TGTGCCAGCTCGCGGACTCAATCTAGCAATCAGCCCCAGCATTTT
CASSRTQSSNQPQHF
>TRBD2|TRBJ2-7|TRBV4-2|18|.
TGTGCCAGCAGCCCTCGGTGGCTAGCGGGGGCCGATTCCTACGAGCAGTACTTC
CASSPRWLAGADSYEQYF
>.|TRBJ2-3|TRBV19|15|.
TGTGCCAGTAGTATCGGGGTCCTTAGCACAGATACGCAGTATTTT
CASSIGVLSTDTQYF
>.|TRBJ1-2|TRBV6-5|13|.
TGTGCCACCCTAAATATTGTCGGACGGGGCTACACCTTC
CATLNIVGRGYTF
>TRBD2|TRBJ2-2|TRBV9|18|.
TGTGCCAGCAGCCCCGCGACTAGCGGGGGCCTGAACACCGGGGAGCTGTTTTTT
CASSPATSGGLNTGELFF
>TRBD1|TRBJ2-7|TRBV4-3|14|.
TGCGCCAGCAGCCGGGACAGGGGTGTCGACGAGCAGTACTTC
CASSRDRGVDEQYF
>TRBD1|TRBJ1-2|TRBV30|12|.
TGTGCCTGGAGCACAGGGGGTTATGGCTACACCTTC
CAWSTGGYGYTF
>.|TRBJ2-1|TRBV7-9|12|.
TGTGCCAGCAGCCAGGGGTATTATGAGCAGTTCTTC
CASSQGYYEQFF
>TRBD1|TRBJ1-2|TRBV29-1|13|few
TGCAACGCTCTGACAGGGGGCGCGGGTGGCTACACCTTC
CNALTGGAGGYTF
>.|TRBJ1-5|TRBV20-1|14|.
TGCAGTGCTGCAACATCAAGGGCCGGTCAGCCCCAGCATTTT
CSAATSRAGQPQHF
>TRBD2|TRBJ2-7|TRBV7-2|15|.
TGTGCCAGCAGCTTAGTATTTTGGGGGGGTAGGGAGCAGTACTTC
CASSLVFWGGREQYF
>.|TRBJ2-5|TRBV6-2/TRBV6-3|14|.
TGTGCCAGCAGTTTTTGGGGGCGGCAAGAGACCCAGTACTTC
CASSFWGRQETQYF
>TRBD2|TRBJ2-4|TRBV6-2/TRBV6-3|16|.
TGTGCCAGCAGTTACCCAGGACTAGCGGTGCGTGGGGAGCAGTACTTC
CASSYPGLAVRGEQYF
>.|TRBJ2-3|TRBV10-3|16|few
TGTGCCATCAGTGACCTTTCCGGGGGGCCGCCCAGGAGGCAGTATTTT
CAISDLSGGPPRRQYF
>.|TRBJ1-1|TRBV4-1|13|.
TGCGCCAGCAGCCTCTTAGCGAACACTGAAGCTTTCTTT
CASSLLANTEAFF
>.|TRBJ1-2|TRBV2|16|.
TGTGCCAGCCCGCGGGAGTCTGAGGAAGCTAACTATGGCTACACCTTC
CASPRESEEANYGYTF
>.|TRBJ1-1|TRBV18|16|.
TGTGCCAGCTCACGCGGCTATGGCAGCCCGGGGACTGAAGCTTTCTTT
CASSRGYGSPGTEAFF